This T cell receptor (beta chain) is from a study of graft-versus-host responses after intestinal transplantation. Looking at the study overall: After anti-thymocyte globulin induction, recipients took tacrolimus and steroids for around three years.

TCRdb's table, derived via immunoSEQ multiplex PCR, lists solely in-frame clones and lacks some. The table shows some 13,000 clones, with about 74% occurring only once. Whole-study findings and limits: Subjects displaying graft-donor T cell macrochimerism possessed elevated graft-versus-host to host-versus-graft clonal ratios inside allografts. The recipient marrow held GvH clones, and some of them showed up first in ileum or blood.

This clone is a singleton in its sample. The antigen is undetermined. The starting material, graft tissue, was processed to release intraepithelial and lamina propria lymphocytes. The material was ileum tissue, obtained 16 days after intestinal transplant. The receptor was isolated from a human patient who received an intestinal transplant, so some T cells may come from the graft donor.

CDR3 in DNA: TGTGCCAGCAGCTTATCTAGCGGGGCTACCTACGAGCAGTACTTC. Translating gives CASSLSSGATYEQYF. The chain employs TRBV11-1 and TRBJ2-7; 9 bases line up with TRBD2. Germline V CDR1 and CDR2: SGHAT, FQDESV (reference sequence). The CDR3 spans 15 residues. The trim removed 2 bases at V and 2 bases at J, leaving 4 bases unmatched.